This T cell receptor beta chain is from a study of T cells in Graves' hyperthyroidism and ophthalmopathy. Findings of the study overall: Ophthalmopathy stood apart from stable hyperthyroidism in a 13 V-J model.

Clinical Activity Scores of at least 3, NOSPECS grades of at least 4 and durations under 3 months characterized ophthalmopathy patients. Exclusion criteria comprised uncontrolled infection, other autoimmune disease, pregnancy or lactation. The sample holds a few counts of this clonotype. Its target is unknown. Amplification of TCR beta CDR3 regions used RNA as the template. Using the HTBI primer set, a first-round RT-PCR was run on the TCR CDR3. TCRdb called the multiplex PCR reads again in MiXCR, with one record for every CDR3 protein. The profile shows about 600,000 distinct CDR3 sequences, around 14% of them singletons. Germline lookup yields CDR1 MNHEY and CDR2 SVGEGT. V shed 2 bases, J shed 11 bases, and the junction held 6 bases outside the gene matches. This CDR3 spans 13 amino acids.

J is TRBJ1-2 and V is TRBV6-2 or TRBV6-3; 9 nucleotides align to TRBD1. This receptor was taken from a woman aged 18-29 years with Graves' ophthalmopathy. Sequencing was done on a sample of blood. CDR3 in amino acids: CASSYRGTGRYTF. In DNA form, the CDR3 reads TGTGCCAGCAGTTACAGGGGGACAGGGAGATACACCTTC.